This T cell receptor (beta chain) appears in the sequencing data of a study of Graves' ophthalmopathy and Graves' hyperthyroidism. Study-wide background: The authors collected peripheral blood at initial diagnosis, before any treatment.

Ophthalmopathy in the donors was of moderate-to-severe activity, with CAS ≥3, NOSPECS ≥4 and duration under 3 months. Amplification of the TCR beta CDR3 regions used RNA transcripts (as template). HTBI-primed RT-PCR formed the first round, and a multiplex PCR formed the second. TCRdb redid the calling of the multiplex PCR reads with MiXCR, one entry per CDR3 protein. The sample includes about 640,000 distinct CDR3 sequences, over 40% of them seen just once. Points from the study as a whole: Discrimination between ophthalmopathy and stable hyperthyroidism by a 13-signature model showed more than 85% sensitivity and roughly 80% specificity. With around 69% sensitivity and around 79% specificity, the model predicted ophthalmopathy progression.

The germline V gene has CDR1 SQVTM and CDR2 ANQGSEA. CDR3 length: 13 amino acids. The V segment lost 8 bases and the J segment 0 bases; nucleotides outside the gene matches: 5. Notes on this clonotype: No antigen is known for it.

The source of this sequence is an adult man with Graves' ophthalmopathy. Sequencing input: peripheral blood. V gene TRBV29-1 combines with J gene TRBJ2-5, with TRBD2 identical over 8 bases. CDR3 amino acids: CSLTGLDQETQYF. CDR3 DNA sequence: TGCAGCTTGACGGGACTAGACCAAGAGACCCAGTACTTC. The variable domain in full, completed from reference TRBV29-1 and TRBJ2-5, reads SAVISQKPSRDICQRGTSLTIQCQVDSQVTMMFWYRQQPGQSLTLIATANQGSEATYESGFVIDKFPISRPNLTFSTLTVSNMSPEDSSIYLCSLTGLDQETQYFGPGTRLLVL.